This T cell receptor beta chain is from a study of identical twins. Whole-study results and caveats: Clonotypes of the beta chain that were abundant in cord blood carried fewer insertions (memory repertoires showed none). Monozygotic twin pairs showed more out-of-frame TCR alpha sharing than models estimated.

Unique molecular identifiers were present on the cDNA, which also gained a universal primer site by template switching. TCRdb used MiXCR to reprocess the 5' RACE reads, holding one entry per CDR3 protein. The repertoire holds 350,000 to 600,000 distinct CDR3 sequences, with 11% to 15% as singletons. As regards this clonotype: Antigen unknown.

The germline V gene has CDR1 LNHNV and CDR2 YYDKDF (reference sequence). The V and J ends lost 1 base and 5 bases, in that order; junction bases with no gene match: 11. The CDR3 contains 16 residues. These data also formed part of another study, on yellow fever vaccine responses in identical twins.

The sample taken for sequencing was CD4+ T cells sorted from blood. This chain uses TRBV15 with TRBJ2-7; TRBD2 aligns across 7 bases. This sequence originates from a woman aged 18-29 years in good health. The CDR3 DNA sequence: TGTGCCACCAGCAGAGGGGAGGGCCCACCTTGGGACGAGCAGTACTTC. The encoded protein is CATSRGEGPPWDEQYF.